This T cell receptor beta chain was recovered during a study of CD8+CD57+ T cells in acquired aplastic anemia. Researchers used genomic DNA as the template to profile TCR beta VDJ and CDR3. Each CDR3 protein is one row after TCRdb ran MiXCR on the reads. This table holds approximately 130,000 distinct CDR3 sequences, 55% to 70% found once. The CDR3 is 13 residues long. Between the trimmed V and J ends, which lost 6 bases and 0 bases, there was a span of 8 bases. CDR1 and CDR2 (germline): ENHRY, SYGVKD. By flow cytometry, patients selected for sequencing had shown an expansion of CD8+CD57+ cells. This chain uses TRBV10-3 with TRBJ1-1; D is unresolved. The sample taken for sequencing was sorted CD4+, CD8+, or CD8+CD57+ T cells (not recorded which) from PBMCs. This TCR was recovered from a human donor with aplastic anemia. The CDR3 sequence is CAISPRMNTEAFF. CDR3 sequence (DNA): TGTGCCATCAGCCCGAGGATGAACACTGAAGCTTTCTTT.